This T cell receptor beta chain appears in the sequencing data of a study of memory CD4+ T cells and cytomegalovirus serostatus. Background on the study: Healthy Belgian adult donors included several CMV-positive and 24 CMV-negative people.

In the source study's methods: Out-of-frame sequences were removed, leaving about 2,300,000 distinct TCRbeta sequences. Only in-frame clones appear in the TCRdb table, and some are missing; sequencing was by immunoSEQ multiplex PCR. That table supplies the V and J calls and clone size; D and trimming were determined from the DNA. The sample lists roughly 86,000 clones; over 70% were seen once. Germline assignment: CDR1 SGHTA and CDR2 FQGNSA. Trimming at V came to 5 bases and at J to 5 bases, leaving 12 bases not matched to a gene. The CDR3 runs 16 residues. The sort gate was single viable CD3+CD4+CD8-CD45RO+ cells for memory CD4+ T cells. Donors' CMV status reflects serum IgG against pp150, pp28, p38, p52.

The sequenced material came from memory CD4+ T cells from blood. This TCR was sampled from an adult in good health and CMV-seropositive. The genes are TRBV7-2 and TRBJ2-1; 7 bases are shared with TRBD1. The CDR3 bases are TGTGCCAGCAGCCACTCCGGGACAGAACTTAACAATGAGCAGTTCTTC. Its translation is CASSHSGTELNNEQFF.